This passage covers 17 T cell receptor beta chains from one sample sequenced in a study of brain T cells in children with intractable seizures. The table came from immunoSEQ multiplex PCR; TCRdb's copy has only in-frame clones and leaves some out. The sample holds about 340,000 clones, approximately 93% seen once. Noted time point: blood from clinic visit 5 months post-surgery; TSC patient then seizure free. This material consisted of peripheral blood, taken about 5 months after surgery. Every receptor here comes from a boy less than two years old with tuberous sclerosis and intractable seizures.

The chain recombines TRBV20-1 with TRBJ1-1; D uncertain. With 6 bases removed from V and 7 bases from J, the gap between germline ends came to 12 bases. Germline V gives CDR1 DFQATT, CDR2 SNEGSKA (reference sequence). This CDR3 is 11 amino acids long. The CDR3 sequence: CSAPLTDEAFF. The CDR3 DNA reads TGCAGTGCCCCACTCACAGATGAAGCTTTCTTT.

V gene TRBV5-1 combines with J gene TRBJ2-5; D uncertain. Germline loops: CDR1 SGHRS, CDR2 YFSETQ. The CDR3 consists of 13 residues. V lost 2 bases and J lost 5, with 10 bases in between. The CDR3: CASSFGDQETQYF. CDR3 coding DNA: TGCGCCAGCAGCTTCGGAGATCAGGAGACCCAGTACTTC.

The rearrangement uses TRBV6-5 and TRBJ2-5; tentatively, D is TRBD1 (6 bases). Germline CDR1 is MNHEY and CDR2 is SVGAGI. V was shortened by 2 bases and J by 3 bases, with 7 bases between the two germline ends. The length of the CDR3 is 13 residues. As DNA, the CDR3 is TGTGCCAGCAGTTACGCAGGGGAAGAGACCCAGTACTTC. Its protein product is CASSYAGEETQYF.

The V call is TRBV9, the J call TRBJ1-1, with unresolved D. With 3 bases removed from V and 1 base from J, the gap between germline ends came to 16 bases. The germline V gene encodes CDR1 SGDLS and CDR2 YYNGEE. CDR3 length: 16 amino acids. Here the CDR3 DNA reads TGTGCCAGCAGCGCGCCCCAAAGGGAGGGGAACACTGAAGCTTTCTTT. This translates into CASSAPQREGNTEAFF.

There are a few counts of this clone. The V call is TRBV2, the J call TRBJ2-7, with TRBD2 matching over 11 bases. This CDR3 is 13 amino acids long. CDR1 SNHLY and CDR2 FYNNEI come from the germline V gene. V was clipped by 9 bases and J by 1 base; unmatched bases: 2. The DNA for the CDR3 is TGTGCCAGTAGGACTAGCGGGTCCTACGAGCAGTACTTC. It yields the protein CASRTSGSYEQYF. Variable domain in full (rest from reference TRBV2 and TRBJ2-7): EPEVTQTPSHQVTQMGQEVILRCVPISNHLYFYWYRQILGQKVEFLVSFYNNEISEKSEIFDDQFSVERPDGSNFTLKIRSTKLEDSAMYFCASRTSGSYEQYFGPGTRLTVT.

The rearrangement links TRBV19 to TRBJ2-6; D uncertain. The CDR3 contains 13 residues. Germline assignment: CDR1 LNHDA and CDR2 SQIVND (reference sequence). The ends were cut back, 6 bases at V and 2 bases at J, with 5 bases in the middle. In nucleotides, the CDR3 is TGTGCCAGTAGCATAACTGGGGCCAACGTCCTGACTTTC. This gives the protein CASSITGANVLTF.

V and J are TRBV9 and TRBJ2-7, with TRBD2 matching 8 bases. Trimming removed 4 bases from V and 2 bases from J; junction bases left unmatched: 5. The germline gives CDR1 SGDLS, CDR2 YYNGEE. This CDR3 spans 14 amino acids. The CDR3 DNA reads TGTGCCAGCAGCCCCGGACTAGCTCCCTACGAGCAGTACTTC. Protein: CASSPGLAPYEQYF. Full variable domain (rest looked up from reference TRBV9 and TRBJ2-7): DSGVTQTPKHLITATGQRVTLRCSPRSGDLSVYWYQQSLDQGLQFLIQYYNGEERAKGNILERFSAQQFPDLHSELNLSSLELGDSALYFCASSPGLAPYEQYFGPGTRLTVT.

V gene TRBV19 combines with J gene TRBJ1-1, with 7 bases that match TRBD1. Germline lookup yields CDR1 LNHDA and CDR2 SQIVND (reference sequence). The CDR3 length is 15 residues. V gave up 5 bases and J gave up 4 bases; unmatched junction bases: 10. This CDR3 reads CASSLWTGSGTEAFF. CDR3 DNA: TGTGCCAGTAGTCTCTGGACAGGTTCGGGCACTGAAGCTTTCTTT.

The V gene is TRBV18, the J gene TRBJ2-5; maybe TRBD1 (6 bases). V was shortened by 5 bases and J by 1 base, with 11 bases between the two germline ends. There are 14 residues in the CDR3. The germline gives CDR1 KGHSH, CDR2 LQKENI. The CDR3 region is CASSVGQLQETQYF. The CDR3 DNA reads as TGTGCCAGCTCAGTCGGACAGCTCCAAGAGACCCAGTACTTC.

This clone occurred once. This chain joins TRBV30 and TRBJ1-1; 10 bases are a match to TRBD1. The germline gives CDR1 GTSNPN, CDR2 SVGIG (reference sequence). V was pared by 7 bases and J by 3 bases, with 5 bases of the junction left unmatched. The CDR3 is made up of 13 amino acids. The DNA of the CDR3 is TGTGCCTTCCGGGACAGGGGAGACACTGAAGCTTTCTTT. As protein: CAFRDRGDTEAFF.

The genes are TRBV11-3 and TRBJ2-3, with TRBD1 matching over 8 bases. This CDR3 comprises 16 residues. The V gene end was trimmed by 4 bases and the J gene end by 5 bases; junction bases not matched to a gene: 11. Germline loops: CDR1 SGHNT, CDR2 YENEEA. The DNA of the CDR3 is TGTGCCAGCAGCTCACCACGACAGGGGTCCAGAGATACGCAGTATTTT. This encodes CASSSPRQGSRDTQYF.

The chain employs TRBV14 and TRBJ2-5; 8 nucleotides agree with TRBD2. Trimming took 1 base from V and 4 from J; bases not matched to a gene: 5. In germline, CDR1 is SGHDN, CDR2 FVKESK. The CDR3 has 15 residues. CDR3 sequence reads: CASSQVAGRGETQYF. The CDR3 DNA follows: TGTGCCAGCAGCCAAGTAGCGGGGCGAGGAGAGACCCAGTACTTC.

This clone was counted once. V is TRBV30 and J is TRBJ1-4; no firm D call. Trimming pared 1 base from V and 0 bases from J, leaving 12 bases between. Per germline, CDR1 GTSNPN and CDR2 SVGIG (reference sequence). This CDR3 has 16 amino acids. CDR3 sequence (DNA): TGTGCCTGGAGTGCCTCCCGGGCAGCAACTAATGAAAAACTGTTTTTT. This codes for CAWSASRAATNEKLFF.

The genes are TRBV9 and TRBJ1-2; 8 bases line up with TRBD1. The CDR3 extends over 15 amino acids. The germline gives CDR1 SGDLS, CDR2 YYNGEE. J lost 4 bases, V lost 0 bases, and 5 bases had no gene match. In DNA form, the CDR3 reads TGTGCCAGCAGCGTAGGGGACAGGCGGCGCTATGGCTACACCTTC. Protein product: CASSVGDRRRYGYTF. The variable domain in full, with the rest retrieved from reference TRBV9 and TRBJ1-2, is DSGVTQTPKHLITATGQRVTLRCSPRSGDLSVYWYQQSLDQGLQFLIQYYNGEERAKGNILERFSAQQFPDLHSELNLSSLELGDSALYFCASSVGDRRRYGYTFGSGTRLTVV.

The J gene is TRBJ2-2, the V gene TRBV5-1; no clear D. CDR3 size: 14 residues. Between the trimmed V and J ends, which lost 0 bases and 6 bases, there was a span of 9 bases. Germline V gene data show CDR1 as SGHRS and CDR2 as YFSETQ. CDR3 nucleotides: TGCGCCAGCAGCTTGGCCGTAGGTTCCGGGGAGCTGTTTTTT. Translating it yields CASSLAVGSGELFF.

J is TRBJ2-1 and V is TRBV5-1; 8 bases match TRBD1. The ends lost 5 bases at V and 6 bases at J; junction bases unmatched: 13. The germline V gene encodes CDR1 SGHRS and CDR2 YFSETQ. This CDR3 has 16 residues. CDR3 loop: CASSSYRDRTGNEQFF. CDR3 sequence (DNA): TGCGCCAGCAGTTCGTACCGGGACAGGACGGGCAATGAGCAGTTCTTC.

The genes are TRBV5-6 and TRBJ2-1; no clear D. V was pared by 4 bases and J by 7 bases, with 18 bases between. The germline gives CDR1 SGHDT, CDR2 YYEEEE. The CDR3 spans 15 residues. CDR3 coding DNA: TGTGCCAGCAGCCAAGGCGTCCTCGCATGGAATGAGCAGTTCTTC. Translation gives CASSQGVLAWNEQFF. The full variable domain, in which reference TRBV5-6 and TRBJ2-1 provide the parts outside the CDR3, is DAGVTQSPTHLIKTRGQQVTLRCSPKSGHDTVSWYQQALGQGPQFIFQYYEEEERQRGNFPDRFSGHQFPNYSSELNVNALLLGDSALYLCASSQGVLAWNEQFFGPGTRLTVL.